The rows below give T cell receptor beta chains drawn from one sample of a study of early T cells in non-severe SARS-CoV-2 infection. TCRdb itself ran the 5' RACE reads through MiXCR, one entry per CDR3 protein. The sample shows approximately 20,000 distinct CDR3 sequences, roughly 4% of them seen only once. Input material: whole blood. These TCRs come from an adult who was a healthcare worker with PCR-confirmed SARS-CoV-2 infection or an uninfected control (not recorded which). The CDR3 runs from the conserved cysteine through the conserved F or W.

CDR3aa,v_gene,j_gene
CASSPPLLAGAYYEQYF,TRBV18,TRBJ2-7
CASSLRMQDEQFF,TRBV7-2,TRBJ2-1
CSARDRTGGPYEQYF,TRBV20-1,TRBJ2-7
CTSSRTTHNSPLHF,TRBV6-5,TRBJ1-6
CASSHGPLGAASSYNEQFF,TRBV19,TRBJ2-1
CASSPRDSAYEQYF,TRBV7-9,TRBJ2-7
CAWSVGAGELFF,TRBV30,TRBJ2-2
CASSSWGRDTIYF,TRBV7-6,TRBJ1-3
CASRRQEESYEQYF,TRBV27,TRBJ2-7
CASSPTLDRNLPEQYF,TRBV5-1,TRBJ2-7
CASSSSAPGYEKLFF,TRBV5-1,TRBJ1-4
CASSFLLLTNTGELFF,TRBV5-6,TRBJ2-2
CASSLVAGGTDTQYF,TRBV7-9,TRBJ2-3
CASRWGDTQYF,TRBV3-1,TRBJ2-3
CASKEAASYGYTF,TRBV19,TRBJ1-2
CASSLGAGQGTGELFF,TRBV7-6,TRBJ2-2
CASSATSGSSGRETQYF,TRBV7-9,TRBJ2-5
CASSLERGVNYGYTF,TRBV7-9,TRBJ1-2
CASSEIPGDAYNEQFF,TRBV6-1,TRBJ2-1
CASSSPGANVLTF,TRBV7-9,TRBJ2-6
CSAQDGTSGGLEVF,TRBV20-1,TRBJ2-1
CASSVRTDLGEQFF,TRBV9,TRBJ2-1
CASTKGQGAFLETQYF,TRBV2,TRBJ2-5
CASSIGTGYGYTF,TRBV5-1,TRBJ1-2
CSARVSHEQYF,TRBV20-1,TRBJ2-7
CASSELQQGRGTEAFF,TRBV10-2,TRBJ1-1
CASSQDGVSGANVLTF,TRBV4-2,TRBJ2-6
CSGGFGPGEQYF,TRBV20-1,TRBJ2-7
CASSQDGVTEAFF,TRBV4-2,TRBJ1-1
CASSLGGQPQHF,TRBV28,TRBJ1-5
CASSVGPSGGADTQYF,TRBV9,TRBJ2-3
CAWSVPGRETQYF,TRBV30,TRBJ2-5
CASSSWDGGGIYEQYF,TRBV11-2,TRBJ2-7
CASSSTGGGLMNTEAFF,TRBV6-5,TRBJ1-1
CSARDPLAGLNTGELFF,TRBV20-1,TRBJ2-2
CASGTGVRETQYF,TRBV3-1,TRBJ2-5
CASSEQGAGNTIYF,TRBV12-3/TRBV12-4,TRBJ1-3
CASRERQGINEQFF,TRBV2,TRBJ2-1
CASSLRREKLFF,TRBV11-2,TRBJ1-4
CSVGVLDTQYF,TRBV29-1,TRBJ2-3
CASSIDLYPDSSGYNEQFF,TRBV19,TRBJ2-1
CGGGGGSENTIYF,TRBV29-1,TRBJ1-3
CASSLVREGEAFF,TRBV5-4,TRBJ1-1
CASSPLYQLRGTEAFF,TRBV18,TRBJ1-1
CASNAGLAVTDTQYF,TRBV2,TRBJ2-3
CASSTGLAGDTDTQYF,TRBV7-2,TRBJ2-3
CASSFRQVPFGYTF,TRBV12-3/TRBV12-4,TRBJ1-2
CASSARLAGFPDTQYF,TRBV11-2,TRBJ2-3
CASSLPRGGSQETQYF,TRBV5-4,TRBJ2-5
CASSPTWDTSYEQYF,TRBV4-3,TRBJ2-7
CASSLAGGDYEQYF,TRBV7-9,TRBJ2-7